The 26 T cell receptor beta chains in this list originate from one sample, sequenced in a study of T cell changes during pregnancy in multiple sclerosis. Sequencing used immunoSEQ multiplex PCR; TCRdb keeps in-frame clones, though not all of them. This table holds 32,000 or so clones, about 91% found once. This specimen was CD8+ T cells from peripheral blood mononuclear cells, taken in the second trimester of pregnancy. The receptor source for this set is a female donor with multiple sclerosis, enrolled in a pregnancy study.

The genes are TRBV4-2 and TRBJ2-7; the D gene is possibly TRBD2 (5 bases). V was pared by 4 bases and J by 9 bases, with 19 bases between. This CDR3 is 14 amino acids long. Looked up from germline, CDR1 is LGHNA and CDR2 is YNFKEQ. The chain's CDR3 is CASSPPGSATMQYF. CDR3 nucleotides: TGTGCCAGCAGCCCCCCGGGTAGCGCAACGATGCAGTACTTC.

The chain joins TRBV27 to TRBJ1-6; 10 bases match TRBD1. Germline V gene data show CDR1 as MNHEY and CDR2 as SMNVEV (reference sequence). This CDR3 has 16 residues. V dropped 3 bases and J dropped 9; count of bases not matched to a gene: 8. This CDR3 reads CASSFSRTGGGSPLHF. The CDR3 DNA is TGTGCCAGCAGTTTTAGTCGGACAGGGGGGGGTTCACCCCTCCACTTT.

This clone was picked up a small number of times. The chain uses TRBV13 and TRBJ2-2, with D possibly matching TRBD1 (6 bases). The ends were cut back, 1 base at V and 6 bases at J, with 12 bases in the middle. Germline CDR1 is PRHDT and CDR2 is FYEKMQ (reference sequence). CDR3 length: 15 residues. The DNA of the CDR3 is TGTGCCAGCAGCTTAGAAACAGGGTTTCCCGGGGAGCTGTTTTTT. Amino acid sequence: CASSLETGFPGELFF.

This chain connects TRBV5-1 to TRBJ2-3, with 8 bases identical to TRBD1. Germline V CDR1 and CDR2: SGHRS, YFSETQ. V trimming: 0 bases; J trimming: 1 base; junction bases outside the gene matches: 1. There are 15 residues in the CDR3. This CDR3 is CASSLAGQGTDTQYF. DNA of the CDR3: TGCGCCAGCAGCTTGGCGGGACAGGGCACAGATACGCAGTATTTT.

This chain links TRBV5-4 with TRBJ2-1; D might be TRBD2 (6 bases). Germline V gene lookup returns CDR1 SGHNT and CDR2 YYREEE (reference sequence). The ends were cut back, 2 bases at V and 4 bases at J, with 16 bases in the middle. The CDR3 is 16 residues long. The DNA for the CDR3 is TGTGCCAGCAGCTTTCGGGGGTCATACCTATACAATGAGCAGTTCTTC. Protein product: CASSFRGSYLYNEQFF.

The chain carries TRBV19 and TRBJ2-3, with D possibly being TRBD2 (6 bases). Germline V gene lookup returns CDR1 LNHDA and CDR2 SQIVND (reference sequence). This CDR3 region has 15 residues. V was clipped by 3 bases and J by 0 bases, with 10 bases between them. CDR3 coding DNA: TGTGCCAGTAGTATTAGCGGTGATAGCACAGATACGCAGTATTTT. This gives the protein CASSISGDSTDTQYF. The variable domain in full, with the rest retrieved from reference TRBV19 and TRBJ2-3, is DGGITQSPKYLFRKEGQNVTLSCEQNLNHDAMYWYRQDPGQGLRLIYYSQIVNDFQKGDIAEGYSVSREKKESFPLTVTSAQKNPTAFYLCASSISGDSTDTQYFGPGTRLTVL.

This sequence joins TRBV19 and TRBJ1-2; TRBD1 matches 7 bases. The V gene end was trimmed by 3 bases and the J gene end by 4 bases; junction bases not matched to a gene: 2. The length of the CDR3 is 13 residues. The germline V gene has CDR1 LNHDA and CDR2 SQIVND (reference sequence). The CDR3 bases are TGTGCCAGTAGTATCGAGGGGGCCTATGGCTACACCTTC. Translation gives CASSIEGAYGYTF.

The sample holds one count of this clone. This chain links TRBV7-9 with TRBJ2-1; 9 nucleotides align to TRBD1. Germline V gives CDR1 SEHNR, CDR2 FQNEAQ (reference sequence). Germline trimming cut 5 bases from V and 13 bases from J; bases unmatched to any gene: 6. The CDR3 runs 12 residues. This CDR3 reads CASSPYRGQQFF. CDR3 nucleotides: TGTGCCAGCAGCCCTTACAGGGGGCAACAGTTCTTC.

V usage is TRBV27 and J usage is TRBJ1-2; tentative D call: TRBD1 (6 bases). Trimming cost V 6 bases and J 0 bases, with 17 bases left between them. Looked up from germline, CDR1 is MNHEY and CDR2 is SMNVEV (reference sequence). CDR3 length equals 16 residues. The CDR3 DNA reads TGTGCCAGCAGCAGAGACAGGTATACCTCTAACTATGGCTACACCTTC. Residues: CASSRDRYTSNYGYTF.

The CDR3 region is CASSPTTWTQDRGDEQYF. The DNA of the CDR3 is TGTGCCAGCTCACCCACCACCTGGACCCAGGACAGGGGCGACGAGCAGTACTTC. This chain uses TRBV18 with TRBJ2-7; the match to TRBD1 covers 9 bases. J gave up 5 bases and V 3 bases, and 17 bases lay outside the gene matches. The CDR3 covers 18 residues. Germline loops: CDR1 KGHSH, CDR2 LQKENI.

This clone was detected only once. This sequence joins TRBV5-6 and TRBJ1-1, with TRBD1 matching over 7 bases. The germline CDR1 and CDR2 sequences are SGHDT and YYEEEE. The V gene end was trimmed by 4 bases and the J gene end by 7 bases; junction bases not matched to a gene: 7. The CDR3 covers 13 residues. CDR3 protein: CASSPWDSIEAFF. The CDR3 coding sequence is TGTGCCAGCAGCCCCTGGGACAGTATTGAAGCTTTCTTT.

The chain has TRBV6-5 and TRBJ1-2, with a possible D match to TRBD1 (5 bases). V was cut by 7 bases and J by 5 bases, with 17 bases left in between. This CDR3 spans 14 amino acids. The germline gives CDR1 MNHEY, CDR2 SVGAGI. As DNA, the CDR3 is TGTGCCAGCACCCTTGGGGCAGGGTGGTATGGCTACACCTTC. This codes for CASTLGAGWYGYTF.

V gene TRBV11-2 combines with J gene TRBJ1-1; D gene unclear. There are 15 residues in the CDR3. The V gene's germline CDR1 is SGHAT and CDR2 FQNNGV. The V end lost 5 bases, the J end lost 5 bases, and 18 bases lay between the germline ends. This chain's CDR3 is CASSPAVVSPTEAFF. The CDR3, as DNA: TGTGCCAGCAGCCCCGCTGTTGTGAGCCCAACTGAAGCTTTCTTT. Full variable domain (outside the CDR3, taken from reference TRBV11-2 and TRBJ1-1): EAGVAQSPRYKIIEKRQSVAFWCNPISGHATLYWYQQILGQGPKLLIQFQNNGVVDDSQLPKDRFSAERLKGVDSTLKIQPAKLEDSAVYLCASSPAVVSPTEAFFGQGTRLTVV.

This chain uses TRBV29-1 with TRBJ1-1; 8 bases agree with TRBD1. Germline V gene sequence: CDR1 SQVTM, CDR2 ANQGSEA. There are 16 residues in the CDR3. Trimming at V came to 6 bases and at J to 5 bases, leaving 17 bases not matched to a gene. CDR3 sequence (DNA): TGCAGCGTCTCAGGGGGTCGACAGGGGATGGGGACTGAAGCTTTCTTT. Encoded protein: CSVSGGRQGMGTEAFF. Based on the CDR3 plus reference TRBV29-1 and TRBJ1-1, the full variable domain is SAVISQKPSRDICQRGTSLTIQCQVDSQVTMMFWYRQQPGQSLTLIATANQGSEATYESGFVIDKFPISRPNLTFSTLTVSNMSPEDSSIYLCSVSGGRQGMGTEAFFGQGTRLTVV.

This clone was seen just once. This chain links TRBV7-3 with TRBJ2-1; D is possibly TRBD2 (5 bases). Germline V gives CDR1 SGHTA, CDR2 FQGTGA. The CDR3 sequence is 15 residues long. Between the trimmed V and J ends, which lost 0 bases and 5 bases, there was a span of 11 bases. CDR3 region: CASSLTPAGNNEQFF. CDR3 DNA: TGTGCCAGCAGCTTAACCCCCGCCGGGAACAATGAGCAGTTCTTC.

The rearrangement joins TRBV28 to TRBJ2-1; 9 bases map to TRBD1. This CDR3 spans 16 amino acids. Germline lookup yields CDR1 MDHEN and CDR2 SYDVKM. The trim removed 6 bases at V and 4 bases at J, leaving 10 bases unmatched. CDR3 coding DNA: TGTGCCAGCAGACCTACCGGGACAGGGTTATACAATGAGCAGTTCTTC. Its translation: CASRPTGTGLYNEQFF.

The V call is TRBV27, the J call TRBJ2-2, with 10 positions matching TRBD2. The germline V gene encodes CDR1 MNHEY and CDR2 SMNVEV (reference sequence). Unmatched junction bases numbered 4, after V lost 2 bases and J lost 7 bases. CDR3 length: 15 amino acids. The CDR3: CASSLLAGAVGELFF. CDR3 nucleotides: TGTGCCAGCAGTTTACTAGCGGGAGCGGTCGGGGAGCTGTTTTTT.

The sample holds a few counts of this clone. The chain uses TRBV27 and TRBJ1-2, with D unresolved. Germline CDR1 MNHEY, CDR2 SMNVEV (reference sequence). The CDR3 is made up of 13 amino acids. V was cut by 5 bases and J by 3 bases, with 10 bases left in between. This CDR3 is CASSPRDYYGYTF. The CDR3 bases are TGTGCCAGCAGTCCCCGGGATTACTATGGCTACACCTTC.

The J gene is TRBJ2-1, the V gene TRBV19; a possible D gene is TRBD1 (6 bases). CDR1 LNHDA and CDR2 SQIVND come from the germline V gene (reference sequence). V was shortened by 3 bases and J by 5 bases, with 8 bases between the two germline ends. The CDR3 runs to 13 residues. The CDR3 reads CASSMQGHNEQFF. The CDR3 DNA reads TGTGCCAGTAGTATGCAGGGGCACAATGAGCAGTTCTTC.

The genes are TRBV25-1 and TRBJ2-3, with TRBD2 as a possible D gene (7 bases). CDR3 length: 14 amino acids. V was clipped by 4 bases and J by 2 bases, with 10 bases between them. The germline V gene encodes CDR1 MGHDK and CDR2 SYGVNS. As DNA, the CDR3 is TGTGCCAGCAGTGGGCGGGGGCACACAGATACGCAGTATTTT. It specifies CASSGRGHTDTQYF.

The CDR3 DNA sequence: TGTGCCAGCAGCATTCGCTGGGGGGAAAGCTACAATGAGCAGTTCTTC. Its translation is CASSIRWGESYNEQFF. The rearrangement joins TRBV11-2 to TRBJ2-1, with D perhaps matching TRBD2 (6 bases). V lost 5 bases to trimming and J lost 3 bases, with 17 bases between them. Germline lookup yields CDR1 SGHAT and CDR2 FQNNGV. The length of the CDR3 is 16 residues.

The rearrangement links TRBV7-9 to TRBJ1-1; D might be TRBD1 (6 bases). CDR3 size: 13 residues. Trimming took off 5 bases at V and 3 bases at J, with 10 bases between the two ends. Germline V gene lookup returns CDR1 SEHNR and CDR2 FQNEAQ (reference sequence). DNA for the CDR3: TGTGCCAGCAGCCCCCAGGGGTACACTGAAGCTTTCTTT. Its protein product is CASSPQGYTEAFF.

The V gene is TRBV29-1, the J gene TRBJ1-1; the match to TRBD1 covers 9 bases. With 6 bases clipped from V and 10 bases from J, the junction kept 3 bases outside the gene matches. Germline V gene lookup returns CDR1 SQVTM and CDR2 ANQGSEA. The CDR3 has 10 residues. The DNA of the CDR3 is TGCAGCGTGGTGACAGGGGGAGCTTTCTTT. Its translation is CSVVTGGAFF.

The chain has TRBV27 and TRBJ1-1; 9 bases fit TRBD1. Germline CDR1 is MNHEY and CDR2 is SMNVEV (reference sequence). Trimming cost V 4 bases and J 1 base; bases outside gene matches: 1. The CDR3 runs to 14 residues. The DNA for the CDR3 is TGTGCCAGCAGTTACAGGGGGCCGAACACTGAAGCTTTCTTT. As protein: CASSYRGPNTEAFF.

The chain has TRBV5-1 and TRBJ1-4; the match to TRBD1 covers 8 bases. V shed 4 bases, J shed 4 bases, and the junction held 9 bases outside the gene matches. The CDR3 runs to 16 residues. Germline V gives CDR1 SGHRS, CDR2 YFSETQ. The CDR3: CASSLRGQGSNEKLFF. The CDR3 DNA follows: TGCGCCAGCAGCCTTCGCGGACAGGGTAGTAATGAAAAACTGTTTTTT.

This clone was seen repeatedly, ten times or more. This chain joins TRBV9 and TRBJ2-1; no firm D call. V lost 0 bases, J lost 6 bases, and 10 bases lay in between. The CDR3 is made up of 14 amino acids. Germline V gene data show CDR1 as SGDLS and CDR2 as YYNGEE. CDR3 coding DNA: TGTGCCAGCAGCGTAGGTGGTAGCCCCAATGAGCAGTTCTTC. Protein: CASSVGGSPNEQFF.